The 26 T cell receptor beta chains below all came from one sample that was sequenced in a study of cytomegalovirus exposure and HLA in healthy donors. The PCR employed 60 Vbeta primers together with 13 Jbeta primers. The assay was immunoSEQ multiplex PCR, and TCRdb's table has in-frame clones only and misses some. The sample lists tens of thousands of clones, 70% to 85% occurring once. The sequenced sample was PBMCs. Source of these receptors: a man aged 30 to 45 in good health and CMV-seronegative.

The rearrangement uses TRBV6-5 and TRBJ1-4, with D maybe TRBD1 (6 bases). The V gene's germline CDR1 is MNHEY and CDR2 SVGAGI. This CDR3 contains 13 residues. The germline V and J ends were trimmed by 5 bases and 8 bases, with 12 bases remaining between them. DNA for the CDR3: TGTGCCAGCAGTACAGGGCCGCGGGAAAAACTGTTTTTT. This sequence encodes CASSTGPREKLFF.

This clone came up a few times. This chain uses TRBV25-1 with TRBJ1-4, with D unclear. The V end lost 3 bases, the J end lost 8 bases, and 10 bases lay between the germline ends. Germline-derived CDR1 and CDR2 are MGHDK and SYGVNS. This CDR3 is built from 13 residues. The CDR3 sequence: CASSDPIAEKLFF. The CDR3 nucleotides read TGTGCCAGCAGTGACCCAATAGCCGAAAAACTGTTTTTT.

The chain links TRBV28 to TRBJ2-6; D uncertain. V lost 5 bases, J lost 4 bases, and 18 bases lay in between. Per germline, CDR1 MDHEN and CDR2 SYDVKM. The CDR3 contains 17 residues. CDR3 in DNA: TGTGCCAGCAGTCTCCCATCCGGGTCCCGGGGGGCCAACGTCCTGACTTTC. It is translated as CASSLPSGSRGANVLTF. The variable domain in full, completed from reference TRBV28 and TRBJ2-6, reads DVKVTQSSRYLVKRTGEKVFLECVQDMDHENMFWYRQDPGLGLRLIYFSYDVKMKEKGDIPEGYSVSREKKERFSLILESASTNQTSMYLCASSLPSGSRGANVLTFGAGSRLTVL.

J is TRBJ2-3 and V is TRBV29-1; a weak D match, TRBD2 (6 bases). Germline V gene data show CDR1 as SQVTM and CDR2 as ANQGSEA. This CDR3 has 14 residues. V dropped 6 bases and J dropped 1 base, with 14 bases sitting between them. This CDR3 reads CSVPRDWGTDTQYF. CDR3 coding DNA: TGCAGCGTCCCCCGGGACTGGGGCACAGATACGCAGTATTTT.

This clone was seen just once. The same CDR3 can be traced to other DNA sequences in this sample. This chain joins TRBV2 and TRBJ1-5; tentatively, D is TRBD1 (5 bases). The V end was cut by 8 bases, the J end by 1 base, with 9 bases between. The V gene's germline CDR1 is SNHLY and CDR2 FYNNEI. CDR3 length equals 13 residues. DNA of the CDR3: TGTGCCAGCTCCCCAGGGAGCAATCAGCCCCAGCATTTT. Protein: CASSPGSNQPQHF.

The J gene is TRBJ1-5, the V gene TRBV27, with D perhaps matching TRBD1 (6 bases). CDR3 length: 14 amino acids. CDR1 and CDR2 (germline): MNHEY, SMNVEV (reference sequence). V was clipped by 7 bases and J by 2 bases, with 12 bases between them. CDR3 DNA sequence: TGTGCCAGCATGACCAGGACAGGCAATCAGCCCCAGCATTTT. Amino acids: CASMTRTGNQPQHF.

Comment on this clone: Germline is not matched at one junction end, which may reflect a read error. The CDR3 loop reads CASRSAGVPVDF. DNA for the CDR3: TGTGCCAGCAGATCAGCAGGGGTCCCTGTTGACTTC. V gene TRBV28 combines with J gene TRBJ2-5, with a weak D call TRBD1 (6 bases). The CDR3 has 12 residues. Germline CDR1 reads MDHEN; CDR2 reads SYDVKM.

This chain's CDR3 is CASSVGGLAGDQETQYF. The CDR3 DNA follows: TGTGCCAGCAGCGTAGGGGGACTAGCGGGGGACCAAGAGACCCAGTACTTC. This chain joins TRBV9 and TRBJ2-5, with TRBD2 identical over 14 bases. This CDR3 spans 17 amino acids. The germline gives CDR1 SGDLS, CDR2 YYNGEE. V was clipped by 0 bases and J by 0 bases; unmatched bases: 1.

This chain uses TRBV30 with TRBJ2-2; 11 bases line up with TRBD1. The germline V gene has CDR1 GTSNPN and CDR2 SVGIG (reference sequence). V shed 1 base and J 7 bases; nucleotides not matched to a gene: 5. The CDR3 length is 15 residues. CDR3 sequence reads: CAWSDGQGAYGELFF. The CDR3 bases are TGTGCCTGGAGTGATGGACAGGGGGCGTACGGGGAGCTGTTTTTT.

The chain's CDR3 is CASSQFTIRSYEQYF. In nucleotides, the CDR3 is TGCGCCAGCAGCCAGTTCACCATACGGAGTTACGAGCAGTACTTC. The chain carries TRBV4-1 and TRBJ2-7, with D hard to call. CDR1 and CDR2 from the germline V gene are MGHRA and YSYEKL. Trimming shortened V by 3 bases and J by 4 bases, and 16 bases separated the two germline ends. The CDR3 spans 15 residues.

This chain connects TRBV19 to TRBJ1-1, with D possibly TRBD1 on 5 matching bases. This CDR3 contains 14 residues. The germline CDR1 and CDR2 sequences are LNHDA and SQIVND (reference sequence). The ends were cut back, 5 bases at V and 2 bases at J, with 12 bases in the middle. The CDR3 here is CASSPSGGNTEAFF. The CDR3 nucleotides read TGTGCCAGTAGTCCATCGGGGGGAAACACTGAAGCTTTCTTT.

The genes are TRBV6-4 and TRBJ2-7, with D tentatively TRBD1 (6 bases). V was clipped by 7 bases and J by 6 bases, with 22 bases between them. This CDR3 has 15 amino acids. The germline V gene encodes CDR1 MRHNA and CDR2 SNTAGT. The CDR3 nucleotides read TGTGCCAGCACAATGTTCAGGACAGACAGCAGCGAGCAGTACTTC. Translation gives CASTMFRTDSSEQYF.

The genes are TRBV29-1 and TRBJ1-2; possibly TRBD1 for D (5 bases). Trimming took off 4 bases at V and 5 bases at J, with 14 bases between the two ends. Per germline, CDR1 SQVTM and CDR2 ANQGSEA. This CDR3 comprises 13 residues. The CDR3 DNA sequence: TGCAGCGTTGTTCGCACAGGACCGTATGGCTACACCTTC. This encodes CSVVRTGPYGYTF.

The CDR3 sequence: CASSESAGNTIYF. The CDR3 region has the DNA TGTGCCAGCAGTGAATCAGCTGGAAACACCATATATTTT. The genes are TRBV6-1 and TRBJ1-3, with D unresolved. V dropped 2 bases and J dropped 2 bases, with 4 bases sitting between them. Germline V gives CDR1 MNHNS, CDR2 SASEGT. This CDR3 has 13 residues.

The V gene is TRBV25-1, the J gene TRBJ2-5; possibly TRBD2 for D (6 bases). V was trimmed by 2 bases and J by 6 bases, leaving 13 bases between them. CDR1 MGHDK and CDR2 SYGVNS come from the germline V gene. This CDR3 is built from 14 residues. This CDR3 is CASSEGGTRKTQYF. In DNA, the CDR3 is TGTGCCAGCAGTGAAGGCGGGACGAGGAAGACCCAGTACTTC.

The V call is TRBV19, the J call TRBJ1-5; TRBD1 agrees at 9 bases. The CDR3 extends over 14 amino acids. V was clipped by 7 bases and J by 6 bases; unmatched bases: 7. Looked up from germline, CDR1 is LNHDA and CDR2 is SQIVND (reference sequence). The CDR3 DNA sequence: TGTGCCAGTAAGGGACAGGGAGGGGGTCAGCCCCAGCATTTT. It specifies CASKGQGGGQPQHF.

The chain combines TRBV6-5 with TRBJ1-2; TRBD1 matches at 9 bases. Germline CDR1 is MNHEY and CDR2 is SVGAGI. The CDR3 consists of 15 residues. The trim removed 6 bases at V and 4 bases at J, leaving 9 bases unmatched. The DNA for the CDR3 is TGTGCCAGCAGGGGGAATACAGGGGGCGGCTATGGCTACACCTTC. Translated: CASRGNTGGGYGYTF.

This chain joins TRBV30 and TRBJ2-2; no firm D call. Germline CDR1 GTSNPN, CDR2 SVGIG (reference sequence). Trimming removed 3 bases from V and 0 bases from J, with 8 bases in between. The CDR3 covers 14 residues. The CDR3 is CAWRLLSNTGELFF. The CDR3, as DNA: TGTGCCTGGAGACTACTGTCGAACACCGGGGAGCTGTTTTTT.

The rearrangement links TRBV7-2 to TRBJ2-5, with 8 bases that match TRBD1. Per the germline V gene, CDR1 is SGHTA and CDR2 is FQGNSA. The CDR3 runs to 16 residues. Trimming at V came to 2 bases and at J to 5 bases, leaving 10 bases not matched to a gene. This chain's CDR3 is CASSLTTGVGGETQYF. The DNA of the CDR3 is TGTGCCAGCAGCTTAACGACAGGGGTAGGAGGGGAGACCCAGTACTTC.

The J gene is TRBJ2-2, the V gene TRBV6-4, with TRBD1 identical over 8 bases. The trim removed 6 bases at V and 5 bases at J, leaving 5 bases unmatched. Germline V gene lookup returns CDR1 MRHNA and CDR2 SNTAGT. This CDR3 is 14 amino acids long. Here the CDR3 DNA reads TGTGCCAGCAGCCGACAGGGGATAACCGGGGAGCTGTTTTTT. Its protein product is CASSRQGITGELFF.

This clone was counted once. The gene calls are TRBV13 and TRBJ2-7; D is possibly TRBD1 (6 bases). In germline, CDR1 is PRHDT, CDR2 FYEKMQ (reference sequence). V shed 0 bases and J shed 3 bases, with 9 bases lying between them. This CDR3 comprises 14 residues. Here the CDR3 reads CASSLGSGVYEQYF. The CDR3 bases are TGTGCCAGCAGCTTAGGGTCAGGGGTCTACGAGCAGTACTTC.

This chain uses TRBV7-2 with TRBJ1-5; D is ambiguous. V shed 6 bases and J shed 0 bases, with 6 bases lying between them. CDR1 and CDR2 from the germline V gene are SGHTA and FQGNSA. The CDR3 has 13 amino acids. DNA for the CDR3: TGTGCCAGCAGTTTCCATAGCAATCAGCCCCAGCATTTT. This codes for CASSFHSNQPQHF.

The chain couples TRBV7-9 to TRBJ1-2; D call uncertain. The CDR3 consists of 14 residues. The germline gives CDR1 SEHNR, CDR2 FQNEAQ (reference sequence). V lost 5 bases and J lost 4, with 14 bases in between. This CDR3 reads CASSPGERGYGYTF. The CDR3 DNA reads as TGTGCCAGCAGCCCGGGAGAGCGGGGCTATGGCTACACCTTC.

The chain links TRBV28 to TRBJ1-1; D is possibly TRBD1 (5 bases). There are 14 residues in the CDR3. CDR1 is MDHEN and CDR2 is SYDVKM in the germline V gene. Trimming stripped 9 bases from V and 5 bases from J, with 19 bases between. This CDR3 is CASETSGFLTEAFF. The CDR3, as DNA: TGTGCCAGTGAAACTTCAGGGTTTCTTACTGAAGCTTTCTTT.

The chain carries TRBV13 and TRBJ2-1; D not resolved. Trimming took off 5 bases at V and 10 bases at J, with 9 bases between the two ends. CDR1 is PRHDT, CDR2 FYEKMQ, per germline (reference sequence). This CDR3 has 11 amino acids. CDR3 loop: CASSPDTEQFF. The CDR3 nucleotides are TGTGCCAGCAGCCCCGACACGGAGCAGTTCTTC.

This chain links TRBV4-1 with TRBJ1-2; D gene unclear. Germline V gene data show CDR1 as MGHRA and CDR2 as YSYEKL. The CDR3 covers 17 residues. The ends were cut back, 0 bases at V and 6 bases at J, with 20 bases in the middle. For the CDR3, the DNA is TGCGCCAGCAGCCAAGATAATCACCCACCCGCTCGGGATGGCTACACCTTC. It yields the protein CASSQDNHPPARDGYTF.